This T cell receptor (beta chain) emerged from a study of cytomegalovirus exposure and HLA in healthy donors. Findings and limits, study-wide: Overall, around 150 TCR beta chains were annotated as cytomegalovirus-associated.

With respect to this clone: Its antigen is unidentified. This same CDR3 is encoded by further DNA sequences in the sample.

J was trimmed by 6 bases and V by 3 bases; bases with no gene match: 2. Germline V lookup: CDR1 SGHRS, CDR2 YFSETQ. This CDR3 is 14 amino acids long. The PCR employed 60 Vbeta primers together with 13 Jbeta primers. Using immunoSEQ multiplex PCR, the repertoire was profiled, and TCRdb retains in-frame clones only, with some absent. The sample lists roughly 63,000 clones; less than 75% were seen once. The receptor was isolated from a man aged 45-65 years in good health and CMV-seropositive. Sequencing input: PBMCs. The chain recombines TRBV5-1 with TRBJ2-3; the match to TRBD2 covers 12 bases. CDR3: CASSSTSGGDTQYF. The DNA for the CDR3 is TGCGCCAGCAGCTCCACTAGCGGGGGGGATACGCAGTATTTT.